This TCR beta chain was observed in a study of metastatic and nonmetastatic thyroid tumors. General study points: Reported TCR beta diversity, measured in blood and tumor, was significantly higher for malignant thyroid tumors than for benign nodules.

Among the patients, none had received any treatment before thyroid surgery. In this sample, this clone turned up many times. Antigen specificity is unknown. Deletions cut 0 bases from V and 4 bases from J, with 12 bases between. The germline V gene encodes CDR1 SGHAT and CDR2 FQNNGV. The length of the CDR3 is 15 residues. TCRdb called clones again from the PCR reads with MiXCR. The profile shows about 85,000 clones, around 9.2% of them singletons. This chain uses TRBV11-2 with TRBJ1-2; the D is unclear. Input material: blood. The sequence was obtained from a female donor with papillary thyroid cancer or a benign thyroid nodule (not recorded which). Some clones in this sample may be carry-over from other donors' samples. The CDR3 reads CASSLDGPVAYGYTF. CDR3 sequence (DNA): TGTGCCAGCAGCTTAGATGGGCCCGTCGCCTATGGCTACACCTTC.